The 21 T cell receptor beta chains given below trace back to one sample, sequenced in a study of OX40 agonist ivuxolimab in advanced cancers. The data were produced by immunoSEQ multiplex PCR, yet TCRdb's version contains in-frame clones alone and is incomplete. The sample yields some 95,000 clones, 70% to 90% seen once. The specimen comprised CD4+ or CD8+ T cells sorted from blood, sampled in a trial of the OX40 agonist ivuxolimab. The origin of the receptors is an adult with an advanced solid tumor such as melanoma, head and neck, liver or kidney cancer.

This clone was observed once. One junction end does not reproduce the germline sequence, and a read error may be involved. The chain recombines TRBV2 with TRBJ2-7; TRBD2 agrees at 7 bases. The CDR3 is 13 residues long. Germline V CDR1 and CDR2: SNHLY, FYNNEI. Written as DNA, the CDR3 is TGTGTCAGCGGGGCGGGGACGCGTTACGAGCAGTACTTC. The encoded protein is CVSGAGTRYEQYF.

This chain joins TRBV6-5 and TRBJ2-5; TRBD1 matches 9 bases. CDR3 length: 15 residues. The V gene end was trimmed by 6 bases and the J gene end by 6 bases; junction bases not matched to a gene: 11. Germline V gene data show CDR1 as MNHEY and CDR2 as SVGAGI. CDR3 in DNA: TGTGCCAGCAGGCACCGGGACAGGGACAGGAAGACCCAGTACTTC. This codes for CASRHRDRDRKTQYF.

The chain links TRBV7-3 to TRBJ1-1; D possibly corresponds to TRBD1 (6 bases). This CDR3 has 15 amino acids. Trimming pared 2 bases from V and 2 bases from J, leaving 12 bases between. Germline CDR1 and CDR2: SGHTA and FQGTGA. The CDR3 sequence is CASSLEGHPNTEAFF. For the CDR3, the DNA is TGTGCCAGCAGCTTAGAGGGACATCCAAACACTGAAGCTTTCTTT. Combining the CDR3 with reference TRBV7-3 and TRBJ1-1 gives the whole variable domain GAGVSQTPSNKVTEKGKYVELRCDPISGHTALYWYRQSLGQGPEFLIYFQGTGAADDSGLPNDRFFAVRPEGSVSTLKIQRTERGDSAVYLCASSLEGHPNTEAFFGQGTRLTVV.

The chain links TRBV11-2 to TRBJ1-2; D remains ambiguous. Germline V gene data show CDR1 as SGHAT and CDR2 as FQNNGV. The CDR3 is 13 amino acids. With 0 bases removed from V and 2 bases from J, the gap between germline ends came to 4 bases. CDR3 protein: CASSLDANYGYTF. CDR3 nucleotides: TGTGCCAGCAGCTTAGATGCCAACTATGGCTACACCTTC.

V gene TRBV30 combines with J gene TRBJ2-4; TRBD1 matches at 8 bases. Germline lookup yields CDR1 GTSNPN and CDR2 SVGIG (reference sequence). CDR3 size: 14 residues. V lost 3 bases to trimming and J lost 6 bases; unmatched junction nucleotides: 7. CDR3 protein: CAWSTGGESNIQYF. The CDR3 nucleotides are TGTGCCTGGAGCACAGGGGGTGAGTCAAACATTCAGTACTTC.

The genes are TRBV9 and TRBJ1-1; D remains unclear. Germline assignment: CDR1 SGDLS and CDR2 YYNGEE. Trimming cost V 0 bases and J 11 bases, with 14 bases left between them. CDR3 size: 13 residues. In DNA, the CDR3 is TGTGCCAGCAGCGTAGACGAGGGTCGGGAGGCTTTCTTT. Protein product: CASSVDEGREAFF.

The genes are TRBV28 and TRBJ2-1; 7 positions agree with TRBD2. The CDR3 spans 11 residues. Germline-derived CDR1 and CDR2 are MDHEN and SYDVKM. Trimming took 6 bases from V and 13 from J; bases not matched to a gene: 6. In DNA, the CDR3 is TGTGCCAGCAGCCTCTCTAGCGGACAGTTCTTC. Its protein is CASSLSSGQFF.

This chain joins TRBV19 and TRBJ1-1; TRBD1 agrees at 8 bases. Germline CDR1 LNHDA, CDR2 SQIVND (reference sequence). This CDR3 has 14 residues. J was trimmed by 6 bases and V by 5 bases; bases with no gene match: 8. The CDR3 region is CASSPTGVSAEAFF. CDR3 coding DNA: TGTGCCAGTAGTCCGACAGGGGTAAGTGCTGAAGCTTTCTTT.

This chain uses TRBV6-1 with TRBJ1-2; no reliable D call. The CDR3 has 14 amino acids. The V end lost 1 base, the J end lost 5 bases, and 11 bases lay between the germline ends. Germline V gene sequence: CDR1 MNHNS, CDR2 SASEGT. CDR3: CASSEGARGYGYTF. The CDR3 DNA reads TGTGCCAGCAGTGAAGGGGCAAGAGGATATGGCTACACCTTC.

A note on this clone: A much larger clonotype is one base distant, so this may be a read error. The chain has TRBV18 and TRBJ2-7; D not resolved. There are 13 residues in the CDR3. Germline V CDR1 and CDR2: KGHSH, LQKENI. V shed 4 bases and J shed 1 base, with 8 bases lying between them. CDR3 nucleotides: TGTGCCAGCTCACTATCACAGTCCTACGAGCAGTACGTC. This sequence encodes CASSLSQSYEQYV.

The gene calls are TRBV21-1 and TRBJ1-3. TRBV21-1 is termed a pseudogene. There are 22 residues in the CDR3. Written as DNA, the CDR3 is TGTGCCAGCAGCAAAGTATTGGGTGGGCTAACCATGGGTCCTAGCTCTGGAAACACCATATATTTT. It specifies CASSKVLGGLTMGPSSGNTIYF.

The V gene is TRBV6-6, the J gene TRBJ2-1, with D possibly being TRBD2 (6 bases). The germline CDR1 and CDR2 sequences are MNHNY and SVGAGI (reference sequence). The CDR3 covers 15 residues. The V end was cut by 5 bases, the J end by 10 bases, with 21 bases between. CDR3 in amino acids: CASSIDSGTLKEQFF. CDR3 nucleotide sequence: TGTGCCAGCAGTATAGATAGCGGTACCTTAAAGGAGCAGTTCTTC.

The chain uses TRBV25-1 and TRBJ1-4; D is unresolved. In germline, CDR1 is MGHDK, CDR2 SYGVNS. Deletions cut 6 bases from V and 0 bases from J, with 8 bases between. There are 14 residues in the CDR3. CDR3 amino acids: CASSDSATNEKLFF. In DNA, the CDR3 is TGTGCCAGCAGCGATAGTGCAACTAATGAAAAACTGTTTTTT.

This clone was observed a handful of times. The chain uses TRBV11-2 and TRBJ1-1, with D unresolved. The ends were cut back, 4 bases at V and 4 bases at J, with 4 bases in the middle. In germline, CDR1 is SGHAT, CDR2 FQNNGV. The length of the CDR3 is 11 residues. DNA of the CDR3: TGTGCCAGCAGCTGGGGCACTGAAGCTTTCTTT. Translated, it gives CASSWGTEAFF.

The CDR3 protein is CASSERPGPGNTIYF. The DNA of the CDR3 is TGTGCCAGCAGTGAGCGGCCGGGACCTGGAAACACCATATATTTT. J is TRBJ1-3 and V is TRBV2, with a weak D call TRBD1 (5 bases). This CDR3 comprises 15 residues. In germline, CDR1 is SNHLY, CDR2 FYNNEI. V was clipped by 3 bases and J by 2 bases, with 11 bases between them.

The chain carries TRBV29-1 and TRBJ1-5; D gene uncertain. V was cut by 8 bases and J by 1 base, with 15 bases left in between. CDR1 is SQVTM, CDR2 ANQGSEA, per germline. The CDR3 is 14 residues long. CDR3 nucleotide sequence: TGCAGCACTCTGGGCCCCGGGAGCAATCAGCCCCAGCATTTT. Encoded protein: CSTLGPGSNQPQHF.

The rearrangement links TRBV7-9 to TRBJ2-1; perhaps D is TRBD1 or TRBD2 (6 bases each). V lost 5 bases and J lost 14, with 16 bases in between. The CDR3 is 12 residues long. Germline CDR1 is SEHNR and CDR2 is FQNEAQ (reference sequence). CDR3 residues: CASSAGSRGKFF. The DNA of the CDR3 is TGTGCCAGCAGCGCCGGGAGCAGGGGCAAGTTCTTC.

The chain uses TRBV28 and TRBJ2-3; maybe TRBD2 (5 bases). The length of the CDR3 is 12 residues. V was cut by 2 bases and J by 5 bases, with 5 bases left in between. Germline lookup yields CDR1 MDHEN and CDR2 SYDVKM. CDR3 amino acids: CASSLRGDTQYF. CDR3 in DNA: TGTGCCAGCAGTTTACGGGGAGATACGCAGTATTTT.

The chain carries TRBV6-4 and TRBJ2-5, with D possibly being TRBD1 (7 bases). The V and J ends lost 6 bases and 4 bases respectively, with 15 bases between them. Germline assignment: CDR1 MRHNA and CDR2 SNTAGT. The CDR3 is 14 amino acids. The CDR3 is CASSPGAGGETQYF. The CDR3 DNA reads as TGTGCCAGCAGCCCGGGAGCAGGGGGAGAGACCCAGTACTTC.

This sequence joins TRBV28 and TRBJ1-5; TRBD1 matches 11 bases. Germline CDR1 reads MDHEN; CDR2 reads SYDVKM. The CDR3 has 13 residues. V lost 11 bases, J lost 7 bases, and 7 bases stayed unmatched. CDR3 amino acids: CADGGQGGQPQHF. The CDR3 DNA follows: TGTGCCGACGGGGGACAGGGGGGACAGCCCCAGCATTTT.

The chain carries TRBV30 and TRBJ1-1, with D hard to call. There are 11 residues in the CDR3. The germline CDR1 and CDR2 sequences are GTSNPN and SVGIG (reference sequence). V was cut by 4 bases and J by 6 bases, with 9 bases left in between. The CDR3 DNA is TGTGCCTGGACTGTCGGGCCTGAAGCTTTCTTT. Residues: CAWTVGPEAFF.